The rows below give T cell receptor beta chains drawn from one sample of a study of T-cell memory formation after mild COVID-19. TCRdb ran MiXCR on the 5' RACE reads and lists one entry per CDR3 protein. In the table there are some 340,000 distinct CDR3 sequences, about an eighth of which are singletons. Sequencing was performed on PBMCs or a T cell subset sorted from them (not recorded which). The receptors originated from a man between 18 and 29 years old who had mild COVID-19 (a few samples of this study predate the infection). Cell type and time point are not known. CDR3s include the opening cysteine and the closing phenylalanine or tryptophan. Fields, in order: J gene, clone size, D gene, V gene, CDR3 DNA, CDR3 protein. A D gene is named only where the DNA matches it firmly. Some rows mark clone size as missing; the rest say once, few, many or name a class of expanded clone.

j_gene: TRBJ1-2
abundance: -
d_gene: TRBD1
v_gene: TRBV7-9
CDR3nt: TGTGCCAGCAGCCATGGACAGGGTTACTACTACACCTTC
CDR3aa: CASSHGQGYYYTF

j_gene: TRBJ1-1
abundance: few
d_gene: -
v_gene: TRBV18
CDR3nt: TGTGCCAGCTCACCGGAACAGGTGGGAACTGAAGCTTTCTTT
CDR3aa: CASSPEQVGTEAFF

j_gene: TRBJ2-2
abundance: few
d_gene: -
v_gene: TRBV3-1
CDR3nt: TGTGCCAGCAGCCAAGCCCGGGGAGGGAACACCGGGGAGCTGTTTTTT
CDR3aa: CASSQARGGNTGELFF

j_gene: TRBJ2-1
abundance: few
d_gene: -
v_gene: TRBV6-5
CDR3nt: TGTGCCAGCGGAGCGGTGAGCTCCTACAATGAGCAGTTCTTC
CDR3aa: CASGAVSSYNEQFF

j_gene: TRBJ1-5
abundance: few
d_gene: -
v_gene: TRBV2
CDR3nt: TGTGCCAGCAGTGAAAGGGTTACTCGCCCCCAGCATTTT
CDR3aa: CASSERVTRPQHF

j_gene: TRBJ1-1
abundance: few
d_gene: -
v_gene: TRBV12-3/TRBV12-4
CDR3nt: TGTGCCAGCAGCCCTTCGGGCCGGTCACTCCTGTTCATGAACACTGAAGCTTTCTTT
CDR3aa: CASSPSGRSLLFMNTEAFF

j_gene: TRBJ1-1
abundance: few
d_gene: -
v_gene: TRBV5-1
CDR3nt: TGCGCCAGCAGCTGGGGGGACAAATGGAGCACTGAAGCTTTCTTT
CDR3aa: CASSWGDKWSTEAFF

j_gene: TRBJ2-1
abundance: few
d_gene: TRBD2
v_gene: TRBV7-6
CDR3nt: TGTGCCAGCAGCGGTTGGTCTAGCGGGGAAAATGAGCAGTTCTTC
CDR3aa: CASSGWSSGENEQFF

j_gene: TRBJ1-1
abundance: -
d_gene: TRBD1
v_gene: TRBV12-3/TRBV12-4
CDR3nt: TGTGCCAGCAGTCCGCCGGGGACAGGGGGCAGGACTGAAGCTTTCTTT
CDR3aa: CASSPPGTGGRTEAFF

j_gene: TRBJ2-1
abundance: few
d_gene: -
v_gene: TRBV10-3
CDR3nt: TGTGCCATCAGTGAGTCTCTCACCGGGCACAATGAGCAGTTCTTC
CDR3aa: CAISESLTGHNEQFF

j_gene: TRBJ2-4
abundance: -
d_gene: -
v_gene: TRBV27
CDR3nt: TGTGCCAGCAGTTTAGGTAGGGGGGCTGAGACAGGAAGAGACATTCAGTACTTC
CDR3aa: CASSLGRGAETGRDIQYF

j_gene: TRBJ1-6
abundance: few
d_gene: -
v_gene: TRBV4-1
CDR3nt: TGCGCCAGCAGCCAATCCGGGTTTAGGGATTCACCCCTCCACTTT
CDR3aa: CASSQSGFRDSPLHF

j_gene: TRBJ2-2
abundance: -
d_gene: -
v_gene: TRBV19
CDR3nt: TGTGCCAGTAGTCGCATTTCCTCCGGGGAGCTGTTTTTT
CDR3aa: CASSRISSGELFF

j_gene: TRBJ2-7
abundance: -
d_gene: -
v_gene: TRBV15
CDR3nt: TGTGCCACCAGCAGAGTAGTGGGGCCCCAAGTCTACGAGCAGTACTTC
CDR3aa: CATSRVVGPQVYEQYF

j_gene: TRBJ2-2
abundance: many
d_gene: -
v_gene: TRBV7-6
CDR3nt: TGTGCCAGCAGCACGGGGACCGGGGAGCTGTTTTTT
CDR3aa: CASSTGTGELFF

j_gene: TRBJ1-2
abundance: -
d_gene: -
v_gene: TRBV7-9
CDR3nt: TGTGCCAGCAGCTCTGGACCAGGGGAGTTTGGGACCTATGGCTACACCTTC
CDR3aa: CASSSGPGEFGTYGYTF

j_gene: TRBJ2-3
abundance: many
d_gene: -
v_gene: TRBV10-3
CDR3nt: TGTGCCATCGGGCCGGGGGACAGCACAGATACGCAGTATTTT
CDR3aa: CAIGPGDSTDTQYF

j_gene: TRBJ2-1
abundance: few
d_gene: TRBD2
v_gene: TRBV6-5
CDR3nt: TGTGCCAGCAGAATCTTCTCGCCTAGCGGGGACGATGAGCAGTTCTTC
CDR3aa: CASRIFSPSGDDEQFF

j_gene: TRBJ1-2
abundance: few
d_gene: -
v_gene: TRBV4-1
CDR3nt: TGCGCCAGCAGCCAAGAAGTAACTGCCTTGCTGAACTATGGCTACACCTTC
CDR3aa: CASSQEVTALLNYGYTF

j_gene: TRBJ2-3
abundance: -
d_gene: -
v_gene: TRBV6-5
CDR3nt: TGTGCCAGCAGCTCACGAGCCGGGGATACGCAGTATTTT
CDR3aa: CASSSRAGDTQYF

j_gene: TRBJ1-1
abundance: -
d_gene: -
v_gene: TRBV27
CDR3nt: TGTGCCAGCAGTCCACTGGACCCGAACACTGAAGCTTTCTTT
CDR3aa: CASSPLDPNTEAFF

j_gene: TRBJ2-3
abundance: -
d_gene: -
v_gene: TRBV10-3
CDR3nt: TGTGCCACCGGACGGGGGATTGGCACAGATACGCAGTATTTT
CDR3aa: CATGRGIGTDTQYF

j_gene: TRBJ2-5
abundance: few
d_gene: TRBD2
v_gene: TRBV5-1
CDR3nt: TGCGCCAGCAGCTTGATCCTAGCGGGGGGGCCGGCAGAGACCCAGTACTTC
CDR3aa: CASSLILAGGPAETQYF